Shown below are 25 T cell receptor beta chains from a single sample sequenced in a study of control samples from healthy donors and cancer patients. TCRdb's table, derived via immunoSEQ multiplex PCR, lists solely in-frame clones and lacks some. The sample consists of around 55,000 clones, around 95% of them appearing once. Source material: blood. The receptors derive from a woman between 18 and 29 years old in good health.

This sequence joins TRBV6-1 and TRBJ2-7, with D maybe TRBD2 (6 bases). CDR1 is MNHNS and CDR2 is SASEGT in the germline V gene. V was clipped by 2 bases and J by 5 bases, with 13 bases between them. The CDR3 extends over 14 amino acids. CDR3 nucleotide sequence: TGTGCCAGCAGTGAATTATGGGGGGTCCACGAGCAGTACTTC. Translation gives CASSELWGVHEQYF.

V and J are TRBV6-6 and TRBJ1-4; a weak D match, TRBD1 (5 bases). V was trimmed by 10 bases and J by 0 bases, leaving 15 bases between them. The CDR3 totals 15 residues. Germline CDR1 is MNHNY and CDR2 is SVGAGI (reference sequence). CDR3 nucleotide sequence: TGTGCCACATACAAGGGGAGTGCAACTAATGAAAAACTGTTTTTT. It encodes CATYKGSATNEKLFF.

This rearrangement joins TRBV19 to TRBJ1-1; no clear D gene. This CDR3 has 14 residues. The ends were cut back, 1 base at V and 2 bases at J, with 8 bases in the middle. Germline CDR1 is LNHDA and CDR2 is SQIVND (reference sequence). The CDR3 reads CASSIGVFNTEAFF. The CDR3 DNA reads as TGTGCCAGTAGTATAGGAGTCTTCAACACTGAAGCTTTCTTT.

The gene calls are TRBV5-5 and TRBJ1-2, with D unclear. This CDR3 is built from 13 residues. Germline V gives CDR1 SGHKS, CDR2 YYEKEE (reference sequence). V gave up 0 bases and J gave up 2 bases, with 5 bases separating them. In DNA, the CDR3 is TGTGCCAGCAGCTTGGCCGGGAACTATGGCTACACCTTC. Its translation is CASSLAGNYGYTF.

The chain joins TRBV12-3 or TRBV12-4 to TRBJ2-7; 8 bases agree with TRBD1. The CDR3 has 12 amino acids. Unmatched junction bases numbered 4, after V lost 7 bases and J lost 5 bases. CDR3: CASTLTGDEQYF. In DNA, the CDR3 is TGTGCCAGCACTTTGACAGGGGACGAGCAGTACTTC.

CDR3 loop: CASGLVLETANTGELFF. The CDR3 coding sequence is TGTGCTAGTGGTTTGGTACTGGAGACGGCGAACACCGGGGAGCTGTTTTTT. The chain joins TRBV12-5 to TRBJ2-2; D gene uncertain. This CDR3 has 17 amino acids. The ends were cut back, 0 bases at V and 0 bases at J, with 11 bases in the middle. CDR1 is LGHNT and CDR2 is FRNRAP in the germline V gene.

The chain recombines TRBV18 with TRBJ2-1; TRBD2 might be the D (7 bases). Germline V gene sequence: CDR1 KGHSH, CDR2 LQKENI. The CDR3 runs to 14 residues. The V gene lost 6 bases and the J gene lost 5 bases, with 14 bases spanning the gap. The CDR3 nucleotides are TGTGCCAGCTCCTTCGGGGGGCATAACAATGAGCAGTTCTTC. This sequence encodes CASSFGGHNNEQFF.

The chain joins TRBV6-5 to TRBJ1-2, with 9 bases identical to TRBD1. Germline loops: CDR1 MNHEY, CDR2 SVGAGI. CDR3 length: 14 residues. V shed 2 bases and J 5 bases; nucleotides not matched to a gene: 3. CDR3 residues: CASSYRDRDYGYTF. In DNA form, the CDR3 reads TGTGCCAGCAGTTACAGGGACAGGGATTATGGCTACACCTTC.

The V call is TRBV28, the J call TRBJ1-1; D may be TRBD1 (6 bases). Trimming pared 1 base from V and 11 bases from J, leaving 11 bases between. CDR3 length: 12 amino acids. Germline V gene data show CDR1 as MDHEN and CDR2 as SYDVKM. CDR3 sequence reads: CASSLSGVEAFF. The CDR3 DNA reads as TGTGCCAGCAGTTTATCAGGGGTAGAGGCTTTCTTT.

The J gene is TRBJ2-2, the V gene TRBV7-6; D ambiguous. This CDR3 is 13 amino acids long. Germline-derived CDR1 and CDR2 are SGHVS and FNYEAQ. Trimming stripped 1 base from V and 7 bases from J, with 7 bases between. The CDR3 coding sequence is TGTGCCAGCAGCTTAGATCGTTTCGGGGAGCTGTTTTTT. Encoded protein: CASSLDRFGELFF.

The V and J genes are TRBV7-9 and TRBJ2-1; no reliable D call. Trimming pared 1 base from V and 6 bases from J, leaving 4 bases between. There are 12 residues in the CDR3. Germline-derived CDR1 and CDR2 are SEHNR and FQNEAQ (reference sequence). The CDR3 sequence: CASSLGSNEQFF. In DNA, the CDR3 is TGTGCCAGCAGCTTAGGTTCCAATGAGCAGTTCTTC.

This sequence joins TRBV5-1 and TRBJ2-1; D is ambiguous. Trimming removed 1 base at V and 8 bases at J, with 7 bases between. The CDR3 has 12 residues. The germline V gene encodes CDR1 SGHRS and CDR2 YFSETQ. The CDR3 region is CASSLFRDEQFF. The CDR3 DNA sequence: TGCGCCAGCAGCTTGTTCCGGGATGAGCAGTTCTTC.

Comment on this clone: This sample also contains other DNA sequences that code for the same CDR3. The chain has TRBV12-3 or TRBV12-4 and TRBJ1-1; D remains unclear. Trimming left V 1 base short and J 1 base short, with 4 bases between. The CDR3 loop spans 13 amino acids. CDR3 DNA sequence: TGTGCCAGCAGTTTAGGAGAGAACACTGAAGCTTTCTTT. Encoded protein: CASSLGENTEAFF.

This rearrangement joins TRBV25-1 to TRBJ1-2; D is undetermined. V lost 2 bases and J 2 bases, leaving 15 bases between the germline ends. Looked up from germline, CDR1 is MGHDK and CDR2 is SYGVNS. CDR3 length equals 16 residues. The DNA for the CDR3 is TGTGCCAGCAGTGAAGCCGGAGGCCTGGGAAACTATGGCTACACCTTC. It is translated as CASSEAGGLGNYGYTF.

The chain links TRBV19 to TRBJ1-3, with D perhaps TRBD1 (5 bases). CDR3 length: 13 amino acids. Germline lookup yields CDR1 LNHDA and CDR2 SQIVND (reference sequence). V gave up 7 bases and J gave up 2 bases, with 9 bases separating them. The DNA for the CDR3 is TGTGCCAGTACTATGGGGGCTGGAAACACCATATATTTT. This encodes CASTMGAGNTIYF.

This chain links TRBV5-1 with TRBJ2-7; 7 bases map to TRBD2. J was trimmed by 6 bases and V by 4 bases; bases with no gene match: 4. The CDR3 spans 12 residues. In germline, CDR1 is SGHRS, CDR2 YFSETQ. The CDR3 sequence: CASSLGGVEQYF. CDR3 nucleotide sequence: TGCGCCAGCAGCCTGGGGGGGGTCGAGCAGTACTTC.

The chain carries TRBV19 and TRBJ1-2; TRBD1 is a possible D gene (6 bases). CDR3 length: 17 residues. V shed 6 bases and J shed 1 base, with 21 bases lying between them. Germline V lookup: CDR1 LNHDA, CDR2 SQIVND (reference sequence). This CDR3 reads CASRASGDRIVNYGYTF. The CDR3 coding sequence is TGTGCCAGTAGGGCATCGGGAGACAGGATAGTTAACTATGGCTACACCTTC.

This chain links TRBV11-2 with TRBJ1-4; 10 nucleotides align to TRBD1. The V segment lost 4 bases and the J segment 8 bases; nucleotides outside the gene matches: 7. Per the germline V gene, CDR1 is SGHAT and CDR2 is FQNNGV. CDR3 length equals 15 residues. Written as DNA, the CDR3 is TGTGCCAGCAGCTACGGGACAGGGGTAGACGAAAAACTGTTTTTT. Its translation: CASSYGTGVDEKLFF.

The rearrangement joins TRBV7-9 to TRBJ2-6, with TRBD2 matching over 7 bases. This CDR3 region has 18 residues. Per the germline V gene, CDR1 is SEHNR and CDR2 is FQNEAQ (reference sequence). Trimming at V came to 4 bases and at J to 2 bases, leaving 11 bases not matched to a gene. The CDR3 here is CASSSPGRIFTGANVLTF. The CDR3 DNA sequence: TGTGCCAGCAGCTCCCCCGGGAGGATTTTTACTGGGGCCAACGTCCTGACTTTC.

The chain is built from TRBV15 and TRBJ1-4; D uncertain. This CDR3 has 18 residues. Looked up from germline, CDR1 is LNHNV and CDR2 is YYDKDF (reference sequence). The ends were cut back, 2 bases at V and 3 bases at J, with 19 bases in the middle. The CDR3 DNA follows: TGTGCCACCAGCAGATCCGCAATCCCGGGGAAGGCTAATGAAAAACTGTTTTTT. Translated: CATSRSAIPGKANEKLFF.

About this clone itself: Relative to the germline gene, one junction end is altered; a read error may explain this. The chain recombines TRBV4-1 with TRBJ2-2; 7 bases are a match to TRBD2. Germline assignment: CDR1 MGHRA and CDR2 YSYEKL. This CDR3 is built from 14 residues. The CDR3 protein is CPSSPRGDTGELFF. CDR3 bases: TGCCCCAGCAGCCCACGGGGGGACACCGGGGAGCTGTTTTTT.

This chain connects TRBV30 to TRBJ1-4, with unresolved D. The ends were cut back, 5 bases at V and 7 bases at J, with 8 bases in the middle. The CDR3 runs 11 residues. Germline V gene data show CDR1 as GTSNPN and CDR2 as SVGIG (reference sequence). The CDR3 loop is CAWGWGEKLFF. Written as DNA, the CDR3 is TGTGCCTGGGGATGGGGTGAAAAACTGTTTTTT.

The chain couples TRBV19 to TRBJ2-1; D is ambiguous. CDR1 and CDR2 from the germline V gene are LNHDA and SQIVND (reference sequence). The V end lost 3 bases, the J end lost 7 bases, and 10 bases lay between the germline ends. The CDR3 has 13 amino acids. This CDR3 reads CASSILSVNEQFF. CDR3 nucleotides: TGTGCCAGTAGTATCCTATCTGTGAATGAGCAGTTCTTC.

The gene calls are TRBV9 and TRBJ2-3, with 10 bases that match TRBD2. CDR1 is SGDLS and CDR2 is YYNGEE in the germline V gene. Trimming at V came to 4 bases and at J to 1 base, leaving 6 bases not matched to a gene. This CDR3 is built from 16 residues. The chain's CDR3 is CASSRLAGLRTDTQYF. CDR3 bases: TGTGCCAGCAGCAGACTAGCGGGCCTGCGCACAGATACGCAGTATTTT.

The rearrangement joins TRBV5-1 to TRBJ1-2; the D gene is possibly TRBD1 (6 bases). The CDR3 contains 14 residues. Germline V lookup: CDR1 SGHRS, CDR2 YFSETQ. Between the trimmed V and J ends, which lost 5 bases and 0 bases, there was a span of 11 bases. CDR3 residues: CASRRQATNYGYTF. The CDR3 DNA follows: TGCGCCAGCAGGCGACAGGCTACTAACTATGGCTACACCTTC.